This T cell receptor (beta chain) was captured by sequencing in a study of OX40 agonist ivuxolimab in advanced cancers. Regarding the research as a whole: Ivuxolimab, which targeted the costimulatory receptor OX40 (CD134), was an agonistic, fully human IgG2 monoclonal antibody. In the dose-escalation cohort, around four fifths of patients were male, and the mean age was 60 years with a range of roughly 20 to 85. Patients were allowed to have had prior anti-PD-1, anti-PD-L1 or anti-CTLA-4 therapy, and about 40% of the dose-escalation patients had been treated with checkpoint inhibitors. Peripheral TCRbeta sequencing aimed to test whether ivuxolimab altered TCR sequence diversity and caused clonal T-cell expansion. Of the 52 patients in dose escalation, about 19 had hepatocellular carcinoma, roughly 15 had melanoma, 9 had renal cell carcinoma and 9 had head and neck cancer. Intravenous ivuxolimab was administered to patients every 2 weeks at six dose levels: 0.01, 0.1, 0.3, 1.5, 3 and 10 mg/kg. Partial responses occurred in three dose-escalation patients: two with cutaneous melanoma and one with hepatocellular carcinoma. The paper reports the monotherapy dose-escalation portion (N of about 50 patients) of the phase I ivuxolimab trial. Overall study outcomes, separate from this receptor: Low levels of normalized T-cell clonal expansion were also shown by some nonresponding patients. Clonal expansion of both CD4+ and CD8+ blood T cells was observed from baseline to week 6 at doses 0.1 to 3.0 mg/kg. After ivuxolimab, CD8+ T cells had more expanded clones than CD4+ T cells on average. In the 0.1-3.0 mg/kg groups, partial responders had among the lowest normalized peripheral clonal expansion, particularly in CD8+ T cells. The antigen specificity of the clonally expanded peripheral T cells was not determined.

In regard to this clone: Its cognate antigen has yet to be identified. Nothing much larger sits one base from this clone, and base qualities are not available.

V is clipped by 2 bases and J by 3 bases, and the sequence between their germline boundaries is 23 bases long. Sequences SGDLS (CDR1) and YYNGEE (CDR2) are obtained from the germline V gene. The CDR3, cysteine through phenylalanine, is 18 amino acids long. CDR3 DNA is the only sequence kept; it has 54 bases, read in frame from the first base. Patients with a history of autoimmune disease or receiving systemic immunosuppression were excluded from the trial. In every dose cohort, peripheral blood was drawn for TCR sequencing at baseline, cycle 4 day 1, and cycle 7 day 1. The samples were drawn from a first-in-human, open-label, multicenter phase I dose-escalation trial of ivuxolimab. Adults with locally advanced or metastatic head and neck squamous cell, hepatocellular, melanoma or renal cell carcinoma were enrolled in the trial. Before TCR sequencing, CD4+ and CD8+ T cells were separately sorted from peripheral blood.

For sequencing of the TCRbeta CDR3 region, genomic DNA was extracted from the sorted cells. TCRbeta CDR3 regions were sequenced using the immunoSEQ Assay. The immuneACCESS repertoire file appears here via TCRdb, limited to in-frame rearrangements. These files lack a portion of the clones; in checked studies, under half of the deficit traces to unresolved V genes, and the cause of the others is not known. The table for this sample lists around 92,000 clones; roughly 94% of them were counted only once. The ten largest clones add up to approximately 0.18% of the sample. This receptor was obtained from an adult with an advanced solid tumor such as melanoma, head and neck, liver or kidney cancer. In this chain, TRBV9 is recombined with TRBJ1-2; matching of 5 bases hints at TRBD1 as the D gene. The starting material was CD4+ or CD8+ T cells sorted from blood, obtained in a trial of the OX40 agonist ivuxolimab. The CDR3 in this case is CASSVETGLGTYYYGYTF. At the DNA level, the sequence is TGTGCCAGCAGCGTGGAAACGGGACTAGGGACCTACTACTATGGCTACACCTTC.